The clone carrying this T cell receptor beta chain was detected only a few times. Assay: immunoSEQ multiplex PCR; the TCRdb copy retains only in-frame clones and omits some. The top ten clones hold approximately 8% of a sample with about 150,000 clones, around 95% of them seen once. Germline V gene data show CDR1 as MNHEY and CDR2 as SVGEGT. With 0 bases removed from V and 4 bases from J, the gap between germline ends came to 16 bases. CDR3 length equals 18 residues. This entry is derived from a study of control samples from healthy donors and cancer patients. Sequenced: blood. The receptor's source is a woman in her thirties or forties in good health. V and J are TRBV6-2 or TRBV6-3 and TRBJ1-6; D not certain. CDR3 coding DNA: TGTGCCAGCAGTTACTCGGGTTCCGCGAACCTGTATAATTCACCCCTCCACTTT. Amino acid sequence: CASSYSGSANLYNSPLHF.